This T cell receptor (beta chain) is from a study of vaccination effects on CD4 cells after COVID-19. Findings of the study overall: Convalescent patients in the study were few, and early post-infection timepoints were absent.

CDR3 size: 14 residues. The germline V gene encodes CDR1 SGHRS and CDR2 YFSETQ. The V end was cut by 0 bases, the J end by 5 bases, with 11 bases between. Profiling relied on immunoSEQ multiplex PCR, and the TCRdb table lists in-frame clones only, not all of them. The sample lists more than 9,000 clones; around 70% were seen once. Ahead of sequencing, the ViraFEST assay grew antigen-specific CD4+ T cells using viral peptide pools. The culture ran for approximately 10 days, and then CD4+ T cells were isolated. A half-medium replacement with IL-2 medium was carried out on days 3 and 7. The sample holds a few counts of this clone. The antigen remains unidentified.

The source was CD4+ T cells from PBMCs cultured with HCoV-229E spike peptides, collected before COVID-19 vaccination. The chain employs TRBV5-1 and TRBJ1-1; D ambiguous. The source is a human donor who received a COVID-19 vaccine. This CDR3 is CASSLGSDETEAFF. CDR3 nucleotides: TGCGCCAGCAGCTTGGGTTCAGACGAGACTGAAGCTTTCTTT.